This TCR beta chain was captured in a study of blood T cell repertoires in COVID-19. Whole-study context: Nucleic acid was either cDNA or gDNA, and it came from T cells, B-cell-depleted T cells, or PBMCs.

Using immunoSEQ multiplex PCR, the repertoire was profiled, and TCRdb retains in-frame clones only, with some absent. The sample has some 490,000 clones, 70% to 90% seen once. Trimming stripped 8 bases from V and 5 bases from J, with 15 bases between. The CDR3 contains 13 residues. Germline V CDR1 and CDR2: LGHDT, YNNKEL (reference sequence). The sample was peripheral blood. The source is a human donor in a cohort sampled during active COVID-19. V and J are TRBV3-1 (or the pseudogene TRBV3-2) and TRBJ1-1; possibly TRBD1 for D (5 bases). The CDR3 here is CASAQGSGTEAFF. The CDR3 nucleotides are TGTGCCAGCGCTCAGGGAAGTGGGACTGAAGCTTTCTTT.